These 28 T cell receptor beta chains were all obtained from the same sample, sequenced in a study of tumor and adjacent non-tumor tissue in lung cancer. The template was RNA from unsorted bulk tissue. This non-tumor lung sample came from over 3 cm beyond the tumor edge. TCRbeta libraries were built with three rounds of nested PCR, modified from ARM-PCR. MiXCR, run by TCRdb on the multiplex PCR reads, gives a single entry per CDR3 protein. This sample yields more than 45,000 distinct CDR3 sequences, of which 74% are seen a single time; approximately 23% belongs to the top ten. Sequenced sample: distant non-tumor lung tissue. The source of these receptors is a woman aged 55 to 70 with non-small cell lung cancer.

In regard to this clonotype: The junction departs from germline at one end; a sequencing error may be responsible. This rearrangement joins TRBV6-2 or TRBV6-3 to TRBJ2-7; no reliable D call. The CDR3 is 10 amino acids. CDR1 is MNHEY, CDR2 SVGEGT, per germline. CDR3 nucleotide sequence: TGTGCCAGCGGAACCTACGAGCAACACTTC. As protein: CASGTYEQHF.

To note about this clonotype: Compared with germline, one end of the junction differs, possibly owing to a read error. J is TRBJ1-1 and V is TRBV10-2; D ambiguous. The CDR3 runs 15 residues. Per germline, CDR1 WSHSY and CDR2 SAAADI. The DNA of the CDR3 is TGCGCCAGCAATGAGTCCGGGAGGGCGAACACTGAGGCTTTCTTT. It is translated as CASNESGRANTEAFF.

The genes are TRBV20-1 and TRBJ2-4, with D possibly matching TRBD1 (8 bases). V lost 1 base and J 0 bases, leaving 13 bases between the germline ends. The germline gives CDR1 DFQATT, CDR2 SNEGSKA (reference sequence). CDR3 length: 16 amino acids. The CDR3 reads CSARVQGEGAKNIQYF. The CDR3, as DNA: TGCAGTGCTAGAGTACAGGGGGAGGGAGCCAAAAACATTCAGTACTTC.

Comment on this clonotype: The conserved closing phenylalanine or tryptophan is absent in this CDR3, likely reflecting a read error. The rearrangement uses TRBV11-2 and TRBJ2-7; D assignment may be TRBD1 or TRBD2 (5 bases each). Germline CDR1 is SGHAT and CDR2 is FQNNGV. The CDR3 runs to 13 residues. V lost 5 bases and J lost 9, with 17 bases in between. CDR3 loop: CASSPFTDGGQYI. CDR3 coding DNA: TGTGCCAGCAGCCCGTTCACGGATGGGGGGCAGTACATA.

In regard to this clonotype: This could be a read error, since a much larger clone is one nucleotide away. V is TRBV20-1 and J is TRBJ1-1; D is ambiguous. This CDR3 has 13 residues. V dropped 2 bases and J dropped 1 base, with 8 bases sitting between them. Germline CDR1 and CDR2: DFQATT and SNEGSKA (reference sequence). The CDR3 DNA reads as TGCAGTGCTAGACTGACCCAGAACACTGAAGCTTTCTTT. Its translation: CSARLTQNTEAFF.

This clonotype turned up a few times. A much bigger clone sits one base away, suggesting this may be a read error. The genes are TRBV12-3 or TRBV12-4 and TRBJ1-1; perhaps TRBD1 as D (6 bases). The CDR3 extends over 15 amino acids. V lost 7 bases, J lost 1 base, and 16 bases lay in between. The chain's CDR3 is CASTTRTESNTEAFF. Written as DNA, the CDR3 is TGTGCCAGCACTACTCGGACAGAGTCGAACACTGAAGCTTTCTTT.

J is TRBJ2-5 and V is TRBV12-3 or TRBV12-4; D is ambiguous. V dropped 9 bases and J dropped 3 bases, with 11 bases sitting between them. The CDR3 length is 12 residues. In DNA, the CDR3 is TGTGCCAGTTTAGGGCTGAAAGAGACCCAGTACTTC. As protein: CASLGLKETQYF.

A note on this clonotype: A read error may explain this, as a much larger clone is one base away. The chain uses TRBV20-1 and TRBJ2-1; D may correspond to TRBD1 or TRBD2 (5 bases each). Germline V CDR1 and CDR2: DFQATT, SNEGSKA (reference sequence). V shed 5 bases and J shed 7 bases, with 18 bases lying between them. The CDR3 spans 14 residues. The CDR3 loop reads CSAAGRGVYNEQFF. CDR3 nucleotides: TGCAGTGCTGCCGGAAGGGGAGTTTATAATGAGCAGTTCTTC.

V usage is TRBV6-2 or TRBV6-3 and J usage is TRBJ2-7; TRBD2 is a possible D gene (7 bases). The CDR3 is 15 residues long. In germline, CDR1 is MNHEY, CDR2 SVGEGT. Trimming took 8 bases from V and 2 from J, leaving 19 bases between them. The CDR3 nucleotides are TGTGCCAGCGGATATGGGGGGCTAGCGGCCTACGAGCAGTACTTC. Its protein is CASGYGGLAAYEQYF.

With regard to this clonotype: Germline and junction disagree at one end, which may indicate a read error. DNA of the CDR3: TGTGCCAGCTGCCAAGGGACAGGGGACATGGAAAAACTGTTTTTT. Amino acids: CASCQGTGDMEKLFF. J is TRBJ1-4 and V is TRBV4-2, with 10 nucleotides matching TRBD1. The CDR3 extends over 15 amino acids. Per germline, CDR1 LGHNA and CDR2 YNFKEQ.

Remarks on this clonotype: A much more abundant neighbour one base away suggests this may be a read error. The chain employs TRBV6-5 and TRBJ1-4; the D gene is possibly TRBD1 (6 bases). CDR3 length: 13 residues. The V and J ends lost 7 bases and 7 bases respectively, with 13 bases between them. Looked up from germline, CDR1 is MNHEY and CDR2 is SVGAGI. This CDR3 reads CASMHRDFEKLFF. The CDR3 DNA follows: TGTGCCAGCATGCACAGGGACTTTGAAAAACTGTTTTTT.

Regarding this clonotype: Sequence at one end of the junction differs from germline and may be a read error. This chain uses TRBV5-5 with TRBJ1-2; D call uncertain. The CDR3 consists of 13 residues. Germline CDR1 and CDR2: SGHKS and YYEKEE (reference sequence). CDR3 residues: CTSSLGGCYGYTF. The DNA for the CDR3 is TGTACCAGCAGCTTGGGCGGTTGCTATGGTTACACCTTC.

Remarks on this clonotype: The junction differs from germline at one of its ends, possibly a read error. This chain links TRBV10-1 with TRBJ2-2; possibly TRBD1 for D (6 bases). This CDR3 has 12 amino acids. Germline loops: CDR1 WNHNN, CDR2 SYGVQD (reference sequence). The CDR3 spells CASAKIAGELFF. Written as DNA, the CDR3 is TGCGCCAGCGCCAAAATTGCAGGGGAGCTATTTTTT.

As regards this clonotype: Sequence at one end of the junction differs from germline and may be a read error. This chain uses TRBV6-2 or TRBV6-3 with TRBJ2-7, with a tentative D call TRBD1 (6 bases). Germline V gives CDR1 MNHEY, CDR2 SVGEGT. CDR3 length: 15 amino acids. DNA of the CDR3: TGTGTCAGCAGTTACTCCGACAGGAGTACCTACGAGCAGTACTTC. Amino acid sequence: CVSSYSDRSTYEQYF.

Of note for this clonotype: This CDR3 is missing its conserved last phenylalanine or tryptophan, likely due to a read error. The chain combines TRBV4-3 with TRBJ2-5; TRBD2 agrees at 7 bases. V was clipped by 4 bases and J by 8 bases; unmatched bases: 13. The CDR3 is 15 residues long. Looked up from germline, CDR1 is LGHNA and CDR2 is YSLEER. Here the CDR3 DNA reads TGCGCCAGCAGCCGAGATCGCGGGGGTTCAGATACCCAGTACCTC. It codes for CASSRDRGGSDTQYL.

Details on this clonotype: One end of the junction fails to match germline, which may point to a read error. The V call is TRBV29-1, the J call TRBJ2-1, with D possibly TRBD1 on 5 matching bases. Germline values: CDR1 SQVTM, CDR2 ANQGSEA. This CDR3 region has 13 residues. The DNA for the CDR3 is TGCAGTGTGAAGGGGCAGGGTAACAATGAGCAGCTCTTC. Translated, it gives CSVKGQGNNEQLF.

On this clonotype itself: Germline and junction disagree at one end, which may indicate a read error. The chain links TRBV11-2 to TRBJ1-2; D is unclear. The CDR3 runs to 13 residues. Germline V gives CDR1 SGHAT, CDR2 FQNNGV. CDR3 residues: CVSNLIELGGYTF. The DNA for the CDR3 is TGTGTCAGCAACTTAATAGAGCTGGGTGGCTACACCTTC.

Details on this clonotype: A read error may produce the germline difference seen at one junction end. The V gene is TRBV6-2 or TRBV6-3, the J gene TRBJ2-3; D possibly uses TRBD1 or TRBD2 (5 bases each). Per germline, CDR1 MNHEY and CDR2 SVGEGT. The CDR3 is 15 residues long. The CDR3 DNA follows: TGCGCCGGCAGTTACTCGGGGCAGCTAACAGATACGCAGTATTTT. Translating it yields CAGSYSGQLTDTQYF.

V usage is TRBV6-2 or TRBV6-3 and J usage is TRBJ2-1, with 7 bases aligning to TRBD1. Germline assignment: CDR1 MNHEY and CDR2 SVGEGT. The ends lost 6 bases at V and 4 bases at J; junction bases unmatched: 6. This CDR3 contains 14 residues. The CDR3: CASRQGRGYNEQFF. The CDR3 coding sequence is TGTGCCAGCAGACAGGGGAGAGGGTACAATGAGCAGTTCTTC.

This clonotype was seen once. Germline is not matched at one junction end, which may reflect a read error. The chain has TRBV4-2 and TRBJ2-7, with TRBD1 as a possible D gene (5 bases). The germline V gene has CDR1 LGHNA and CDR2 YNFKEQ. CDR3 length: 16 amino acids. The CDR3 protein is CTSSQDSSQGDYEQYF. The CDR3, as DNA: TGTACCAGCAGCCAAGATTCATCCCAGGGCGACTACGAGCAGTACTTC.

Concerning this clonotype itself: This may be a read error: a much more frequent sequence differs by one nucleotide. This rearrangement joins TRBV28 to TRBJ2-7; 8 bases agree with TRBD1. The CDR3 is 14 amino acids. The germline V gene encodes CDR1 MDHEN and CDR2 SYDVKM. The junction had 8 bases not matched to a gene; V was cut back by 5 bases and J by 5 bases. The CDR3 protein is CASSVQGDIDEQYF. As DNA, the CDR3 is TGTGCCAGCAGTGTACAGGGGGATATCGACGAGCAGTACTTC.

Turning to this clonotype: A much bigger clone sits one base away, suggesting this may be a read error. The conserved phenylalanine or tryptophan is not found at the CDR3 terminus, so this likely reflects a read error. The DNA is left out, because the CDR3 cannot be placed on it with certainty; the CDR3 is given as TCRdb lists it. J is TRBJ1-1 and V is TRBV21-1. TRBV21-1 is a documented pseudogene. The CDR3 region is 12 residues in length, termini included. The CDR3 loop reads CASSGGLAEAFY.

The chain uses TRBV29-1 and TRBJ1-1; D ambiguous. The germline V gene has CDR1 SQVTM and CDR2 ANQGSEA. Trimming took 7 bases from V and 7 from J, leaving 16 bases between them. The CDR3 is 12 amino acids. The CDR3 sequence: CSASLRKNEAFF. CDR3 in DNA: TGCAGCGCTTCCCTCCGGAAGAATGAAGCTTTCTTT.

CDR3 DNA: TGTGCCAGGAGTCAAGGGTGGGGGCCGGCAGAGACCCAGTACTTC. This gives the protein CARSQGWGPAETQYF. The V call is TRBV4-2, the J call TRBJ2-5; D perhaps matches TRBD1 (6 bases). V lost 9 bases, J lost 4 bases, and 21 bases lay in between. CDR3 size: 15 residues. Germline lookup yields CDR1 LGHNA and CDR2 YNFKEQ.

Details on this clonotype: This is likely a read error, given that the CDR3 carries no conserved phenylalanine or tryptophan at its end. The chain links TRBV6-2 or TRBV6-3 to TRBJ2-1; D may correspond to TRBD1 or TRBD2 (5 bases each). The CDR3 extends over 13 amino acids. Looked up from germline, CDR1 is MNHEY and CDR2 is SVGEGT. CDR3 sequence reads: CAGSWGSYNEQFI. The DNA for the CDR3 is TGTGCCGGCAGTTGGGGGAGCTACAATGAGCAGTTCATC.

On this clonotype: At one end the junction does not follow the germline gene, possibly because of a read error. This chain joins TRBV7-9 and TRBJ2-6, with 8 bases identical to TRBD1. The CDR3 sequence is 16 residues long. CDR1 SEHNR and CDR2 FQNEAQ come from the germline V gene (reference sequence). CDR3 bases: TGTGCCAGCAGCGTGACAGGGGTGACTGGGGCCGACGTCCTGACTTTC. This gives the protein CASSVTGVTGADVLTF. The variable domain in full, with the rest retrieved from reference TRBV7-9 and TRBJ2-6, is DTGVSQNPRHKITKRGQNVTFRCDPISEHNRLYWYRQTLGQGPEFLTYFQNEAQLEKSRLLSDRFSAERPKGSFSTLEIQRTEQGDSAMYLCASSVTGVTGADVLTFGAGSRLTVL.

About this clonotype: The CDR3 carries no conserved terminal phenylalanine or tryptophan, so it likely arises from a read error. The chain joins TRBV11-2 to TRBJ1-3; D call uncertain. V gave up 5 bases and J gave up 0 bases, with 11 bases separating them. CDR3 size: 15 residues. Germline V CDR1 and CDR2: SGHAT, FQNNGV. The CDR3 nucleotides read TGTGCCAGCAGCCCCCAAAGAGTCTCTGGAAACACCATATATTCT. Amino acid sequence: CASSPQRVSGNTIYS.

In the case of this clonotype: Lacking the conserved final phenylalanine or tryptophan, this CDR3 likely reflects a read error. J is TRBJ2-2 and V is TRBV5-1, with D possibly being TRBD1 or TRBD2 (5 bases each). Per the germline V gene, CDR1 is SGHRS and CDR2 is YFSETQ. The CDR3 has 13 amino acids. The CDR3 here is CASSLERTGDLFL. CDR3 DNA sequence: TGCGCCAGCAGCTTGGAGCGGACCGGGGACCTGTTTCTT.